The present TCR beta chain was sequenced within a study of CD8 T cells in acute hepatitis C reinfection. Overall study findings and caveats: TRBV04 and TRBV06 were preferentially used in all groups, not explained by naive pool overrepresentation.

Documented time point: naive CD8 control sorted from an acute-time-point sample. Profiled with immunoSEQ multiplex PCR; TCRdb holds only in-frame clones, not every one. Of over 35,000 clones listed, about 86% are singletons. In its sample, this clone was seen a few times. What it binds is unknown. V lost 2 bases and J 0 bases, leaving 5 bases between the germline ends. The CDR3 runs 13 residues. CDR1 is MNHEY and CDR2 is SMNVEV in the germline V gene (reference sequence). This TCR derives from a man aged 25 to 40 with chronic hepatitis C. The sequenced material came from naive CD8+ T cells from PBMCs. The rearrangement links TRBV27 to TRBJ2-7; D call uncertain. As DNA, the CDR3 is TGTGCCAGCAGTTTACAAAGCTCCTACGAGCAGTACTTC. Protein product: CASSLQSSYEQYF.